The present T cell receptor beta chain was sequenced within a study of cytomegalovirus exposure and HLA in healthy donors. The overall study: Caucasian-associated ancestry cluster membership applied to 75% to 85% of approximately 400 genotyped donors.

Primers: 60 Vbeta forward and 13 Jbeta reverse. Only in-frame clones appear in the TCRdb table, and some are missing; sequencing was by immunoSEQ multiplex PCR. Altogether hundreds of thousands of clones are present, 77% being singletons, with the ten largest covering roughly 2.5%. Study-wide points: Researchers reported in a later analysis that a missense DCLRE1C variant was tied to TCR beta V- and J-gene trimming. In a later analysis, most CMV-associated TCR beta chains appeared HLA-restricted. In a later analysis, HLA-associated TCR beta chains were more clonally expanded than equally common others.

The length of the CDR3 is 17 residues. From germline, CDR1 is LGHNT and CDR2 FRNRAP. V shed 6 bases and J 5 bases; nucleotides not matched to a gene: 16. In the case of this clone: The antigen remains unidentified.

The genes are TRBV12-5 and TRBJ2-3; 8 bases are shared with TRBD1. The receptor was isolated from a woman aged 55 to 70 in good health and CMV-seropositive. The material sequenced was PBMCs. The CDR3 sequence: CASGSGTGAKAGDTQYF. In nucleotides, the CDR3 is TGTGCTAGTGGCTCCGGGACAGGCGCTAAGGCAGGAGATACGCAGTATTTT.